This T cell receptor (beta chain) was captured in a study of T cell responses to AZD1222 COVID-19 vaccine. Findings and limits, study-wide: Nearly half of unique spike-specific TCRs reportedly avoided B.1.351 and B.1.1.7 mutated regions. Clonal diversity was possibly underestimated, and the donors were mostly white British, with more females.

Of note for this clone: Its antigen remains unidentified.

The CDR3 spans 13 residues. CDR1 and CDR2 from the germline V gene are ENHRY and SYGVKD. Trimming took off 4 bases at V and 1 base at J, with 5 bases between the two ends. Assay used: immunoSEQ multiplex PCR; TCRdb lists only in-frame clones, some missing. The profile shows approximately 130,000 clones, 92% of them singletons. The rearrangement links TRBV10-3 to TRBJ1-3, with D hard to call. The sequence came from an adult in good health. The sample in question was peripheral blood, obtained on day 0 of AZD1222 vaccination. CDR3 nucleotides: TGTGCCATCAGTGGGGTTTCTGGAAACACCATATATTTT. It translates to CAISGVSGNTIYF.